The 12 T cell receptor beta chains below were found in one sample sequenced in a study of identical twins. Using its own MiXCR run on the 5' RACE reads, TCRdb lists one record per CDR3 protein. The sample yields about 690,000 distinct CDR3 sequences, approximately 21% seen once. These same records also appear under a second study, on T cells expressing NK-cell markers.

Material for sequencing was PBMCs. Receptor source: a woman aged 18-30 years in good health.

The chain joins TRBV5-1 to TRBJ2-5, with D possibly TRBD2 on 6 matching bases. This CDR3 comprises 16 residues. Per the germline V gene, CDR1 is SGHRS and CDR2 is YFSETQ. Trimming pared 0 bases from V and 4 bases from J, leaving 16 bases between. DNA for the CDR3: TGCGCCAGCAGCTTGGGTCTTCAGGGAGGTATAGAGACCCAGTACTTC. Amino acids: CASSLGLQGGIETQYF.

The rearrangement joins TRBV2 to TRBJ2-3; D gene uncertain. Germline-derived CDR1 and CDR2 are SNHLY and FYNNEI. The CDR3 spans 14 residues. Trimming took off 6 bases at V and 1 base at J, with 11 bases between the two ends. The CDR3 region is CASRPPSRTDTQYF. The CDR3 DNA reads TGTGCCAGCAGACCCCCTTCTCGCACAGATACGCAGTATTTT.

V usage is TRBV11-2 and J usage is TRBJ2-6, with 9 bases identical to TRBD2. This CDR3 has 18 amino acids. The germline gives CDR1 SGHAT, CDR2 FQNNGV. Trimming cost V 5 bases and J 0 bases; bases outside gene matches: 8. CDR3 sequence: CASSPTSGPFSGANVLTF. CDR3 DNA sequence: TGTGCCAGCAGCCCTACTAGCGGGCCCTTCTCTGGGGCCAACGTCCTGACTTTC.

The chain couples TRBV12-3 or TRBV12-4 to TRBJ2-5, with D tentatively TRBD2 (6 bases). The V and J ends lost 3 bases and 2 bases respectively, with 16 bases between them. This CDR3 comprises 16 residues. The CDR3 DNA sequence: TGTGCCAGCAGTTTTGCCGGGGGATATCTTCAAGAGACCCAGTACTTC. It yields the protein CASSFAGGYLQETQYF.

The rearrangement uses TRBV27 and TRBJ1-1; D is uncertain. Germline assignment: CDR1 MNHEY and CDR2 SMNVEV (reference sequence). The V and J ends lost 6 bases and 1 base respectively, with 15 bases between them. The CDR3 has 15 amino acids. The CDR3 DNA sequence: TGTGCCAGCAGCTATTCGGCTGGACCGAACACTGAAGCTTTCTTT. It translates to CASSYSAGPNTEAFF.

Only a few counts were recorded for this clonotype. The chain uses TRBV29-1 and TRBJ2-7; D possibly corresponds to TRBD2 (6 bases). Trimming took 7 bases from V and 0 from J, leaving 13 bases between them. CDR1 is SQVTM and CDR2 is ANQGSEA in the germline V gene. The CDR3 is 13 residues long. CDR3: CSAGDLSSYEQYF. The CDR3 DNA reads TGCAGCGCGGGGGACTTGAGCTCCTACGAGCAGTACTTC.

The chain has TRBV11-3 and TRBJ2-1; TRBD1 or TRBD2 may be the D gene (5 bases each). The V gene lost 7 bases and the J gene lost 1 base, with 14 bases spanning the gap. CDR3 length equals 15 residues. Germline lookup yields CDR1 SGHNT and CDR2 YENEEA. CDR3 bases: TGTGCCAGCAAAAGAGGGACGGGTTCCTACAATGAGCAGTTCTTC. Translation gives CASKRGTGSYNEQFF.

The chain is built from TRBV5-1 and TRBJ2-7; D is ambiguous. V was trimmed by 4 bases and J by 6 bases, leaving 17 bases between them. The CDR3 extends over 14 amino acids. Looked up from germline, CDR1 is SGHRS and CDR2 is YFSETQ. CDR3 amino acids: CASSERIGPTEQYF. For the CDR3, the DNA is TGCGCCAGCAGCGAAAGGATAGGGCCGACCGAGCAGTACTTC.

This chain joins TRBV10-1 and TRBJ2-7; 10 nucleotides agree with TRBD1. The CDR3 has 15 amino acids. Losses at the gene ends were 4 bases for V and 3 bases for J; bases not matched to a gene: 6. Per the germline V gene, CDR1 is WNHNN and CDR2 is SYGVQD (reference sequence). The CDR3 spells CASSGQGAGGYEQYF. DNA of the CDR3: TGCGCCAGCAGTGGACAGGGGGCTGGAGGCTACGAGCAGTACTTC.

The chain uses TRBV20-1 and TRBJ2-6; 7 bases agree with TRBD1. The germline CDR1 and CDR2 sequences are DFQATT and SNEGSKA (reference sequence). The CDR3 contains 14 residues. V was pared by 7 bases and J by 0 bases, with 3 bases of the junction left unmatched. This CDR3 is CSVPGGSGANVLTF. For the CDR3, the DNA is TGCAGTGTTCCAGGGGGCTCTGGGGCCAACGTCCTGACTTTC.

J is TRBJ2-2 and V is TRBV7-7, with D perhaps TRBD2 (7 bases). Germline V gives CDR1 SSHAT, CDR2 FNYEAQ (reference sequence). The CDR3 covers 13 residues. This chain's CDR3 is CACPGGRTGELFF. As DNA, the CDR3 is TGTGCTTGCCCGGGGGGCCGAACCGGGGAGCTGTTTTTT.

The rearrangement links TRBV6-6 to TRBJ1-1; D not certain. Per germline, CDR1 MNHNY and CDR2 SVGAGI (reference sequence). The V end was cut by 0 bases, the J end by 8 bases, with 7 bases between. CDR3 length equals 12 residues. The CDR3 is CASSYSGNEAFF. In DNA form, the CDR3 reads TGTGCCAGCAGTTACTCGGGGAACGAAGCTTTCTTT.